The rows below give T cell receptor beta chains drawn from one sample of a study of CD8 T cells in Susac syndrome. TCRdb re-called the immunoSEQ multiplex PCR reads through MiXCR, storing one row per CDR3 protein. Counted here are fewer than 250,000 distinct CDR3 sequences, about 93% occurring once; the ten biggest clones make up roughly 0.13%. The sample comprised CD8+ T cells from PBMCs. The receptors were sampled from a human donor with multiple sclerosis. Both conserved end residues are part of each CDR3. D genes are given only for firm matches. Rows may omit the clone size; those that give it use once, few, many or a size class.

TRBJ2-1 | TRBV7-9 | TRBD2 | NA | CASSLDGRINEQFF | TGTGCCAGCAGCTTAGACGGGAGGATCAATGAGCAGTTCTTC
TRBJ1-4 | TRBV27 | NA | NA | CASRAQGWNEKLFF | TGTGCCAGCAGGGCCCAGGGTTGGAATGAAAAACTGTTTTTT
TRBJ2-4 | TRBV4-2 | NA | once | CASSQEGVNQVLAKNIQYF | TGTGCCAGCAGCCAAGAAGGGGTCAACCAGGTTTTAGCCAAAAACATTCAGTACTTC
TRBJ1-5 | TRBV19 | NA | NA | CASSPRDGNQPQHF | TGTGCCAGTAGTCCCCGGGATGGCAATCAGCCCCAGCATTTT
TRBJ2-7 | TRBV4-2 | NA | NA | CASSQESNRVPYEQYF | TGTGCCAGCAGCCAAGAGTCGAACAGGGTACCCTACGAGCAGTACTTC
TRBJ1-6 | TRBV6-5 | NA | NA | CASRSGSSYNSPLHF | TGTGCCAGCCGGTCGGGAAGCTCCTATAATTCACCCCTCCACTTT
TRBJ2-3 | TRBV11-1 | TRBD2 | NA | CASSLADGLAGELSTDTQYF | TGTGCCAGCAGCTTAGCAGACGGACTAGCGGGAGAGCTTAGCACAGATACGCAGTATTTT
TRBJ1-2 | TRBV5-6 | NA | NA | CASSSDSTWRYGYTF | TGTGCCAGCAGCTCGGACAGCACTTGGCGCTATGGCTACACCTTC
TRBJ2-7 | TRBV19 | TRBD2 | NA | CASSMTSGGYEQYF | TGTGCCAGTAGTATGACTAGCGGGGGCTACGAGCAGTACTTC
TRBJ2-2 | TRBV9 | NA | NA | CASSVAQGEAAGELFF | TGTGCCAGCAGCGTAGCGCAGGGGGAGGCAGCCGGGGAGCTGTTTTTT
TRBJ2-7 | TRBV29-1 | TRBD1 | NA | CSGGTGTYEQYF | TGCAGCGGCGGGACAGGGACTTACGAGCAGTACTTC
TRBJ2-3 | TRBV27 | TRBD1 | NA | CASEGQGEDTQYF | TGTGCCAGCGAGGGACAGGGAGAAGATACGCAGTATTTT
TRBJ2-1 | TRBV5-1 | NA | NA | CASRPDLINEQFF | TGCGCCAGCAGGCCTGACCTAATCAATGAGCAGTTCTTC